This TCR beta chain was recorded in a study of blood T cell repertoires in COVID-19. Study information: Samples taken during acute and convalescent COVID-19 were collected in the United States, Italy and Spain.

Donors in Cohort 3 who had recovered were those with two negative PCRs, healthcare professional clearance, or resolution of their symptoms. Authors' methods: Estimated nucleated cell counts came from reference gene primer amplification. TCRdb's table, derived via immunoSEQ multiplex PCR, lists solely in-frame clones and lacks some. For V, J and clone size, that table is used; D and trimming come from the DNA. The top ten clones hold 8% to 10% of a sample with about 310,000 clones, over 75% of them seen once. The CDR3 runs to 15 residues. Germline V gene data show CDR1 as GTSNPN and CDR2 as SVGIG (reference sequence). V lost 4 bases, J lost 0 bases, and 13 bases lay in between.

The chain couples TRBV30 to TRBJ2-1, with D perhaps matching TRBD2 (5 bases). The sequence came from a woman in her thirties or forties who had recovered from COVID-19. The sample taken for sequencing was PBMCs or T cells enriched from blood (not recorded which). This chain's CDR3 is CAWIPGYSSYNEQFF. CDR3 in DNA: TGTGCCTGGATTCCGGGGTATAGCTCCTACAATGAGCAGTTCTTC.